This TCR beta chain is drawn from a study of CD8 T cells in Susac syndrome. With 5 bases removed from V and 3 bases from J, the gap between germline ends came to 8 bases. The CDR3 is 12 amino acids. Germline V CDR1 and CDR2: SGHRS, YFSETQ. Random hexamers were used to reverse transcribe an amount of roughly 0.45 to 1 ug RNA. TCRdb reprocessed the immunoSEQ multiplex PCR reads via MiXCR and lists one record per CDR3 protein. This table holds over 120,000 distinct CDR3 sequences, around 94% found once. This clonotype was picked up a small number of times. Material: CD4+ T cells from PBMCs. The V and J genes are TRBV5-1 and TRBJ2-5, with a possible D match to TRBD1 (5 bases). The receptor comes from a human donor in good health. CDR3: CASRKGEETQYF. The DNA of the CDR3 is TGCGCCAGCAGAAAAGGGGAAGAGACCCAGTACTTC.